These 32 T cell receptor beta chains came from one sample sequenced in a study of shared clonotypes between healthy human individuals (dated by TCRdb to the early 2020s). CD8 naive samples were obtained by positive selection for CCR7 among CD45RO-negative cells, yielding a CD45RA+CCR7+ population from which TemRA cells were excluded. The library came from the immunoSEQ multiplex PCR assay. TCRdb obtained this table from immuneACCESS and retained in-frame rearrangements with V and J assigned. These tables miss some clones; where compared with another copy, unresolved V genes account for less than half of the shortfall, and the remainder is unexplained. For this sample there are about 1.9 million clones; over 85% appear just once. The ten top clones hold approximately 1.7% of the sample. Sequenced sample: naive CD8+ T cells from PBMCs. Per the publication, the cell subset or site label means: CD45RA+CCR7+. These receptors came from a man younger than 35 in good health. Some clones in this sample may be carry-over from other donors' samples.

In regard to this clone: At one boundary the junction diverges from the germline segment, which might be a read error. The chain employs TRBV27 and TRBJ2-2; 8 nucleotides align to TRBD2. The germline CDR1 and CDR2 sequences are MNHEY and SMNVEV (reference sequence). The CDR3 consists of 15 residues. The CDR3 bases are TGTGCCAGCAGCTTATATATAGCGGGAACCGGGGAGCTGTTTTTT. It specifies CASSLYIAGTGELFF.

The chain joins TRBV9 to TRBJ2-6; 7 bases are shared with TRBD1. The CDR3 loop spans 16 amino acids. Germline trimming cut 2 bases from V and 2 bases from J; bases unmatched to any gene: 4. Looked up from germline, CDR1 is SGDLS and CDR2 is YYNGEE. The CDR3 region is CASSVDRATGANVLTF. In DNA, the CDR3 is TGTGCCAGCAGCGTCGACAGGGCTACTGGGGCCAACGTCCTGACTTTC.

This chain links TRBV7-2 with TRBJ2-2; TRBD2 matches 7 bases. This CDR3 contains 16 residues. Germline V gives CDR1 SGHTA, CDR2 FQGNSA. Germline trimming cut 5 bases from V and 7 bases from J; bases unmatched to any gene: 13. The chain's CDR3 is CASSLDGGSRVGELFF. CDR3 bases: TGTGCCAGCAGCCTGGATGGCGGGAGTCGGGTCGGGGAGCTGTTTTTT.

V is TRBV6-6 and J is TRBJ2-5; TRBD2 is a possible D gene (6 bases). This CDR3 spans 13 amino acids. Germline V gene data show CDR1 as MNHNY and CDR2 as SVGAGI (reference sequence). V lost 7 bases and J lost 0, with 9 bases in between. CDR3 bases: TGTGCCAGCACTTTAGCGGACCAAGAGACCCAGTACTTC. It encodes CASTLADQETQYF.

The chain links TRBV15 to TRBJ2-1; D not resolved. Trimming took off 0 bases at V and 6 bases at J, with 21 bases between the two ends. There are 18 residues in the CDR3. Germline CDR1 reads LNHNV; CDR2 reads YYDKDF (reference sequence). The CDR3 sequence: CATSRDLVAAELVNEQFF. CDR3 sequence (DNA): TGTGCCACCAGCAGAGATCTTGTTGCGGCAGAACTCGTCAATGAGCAGTTCTTC.

The J gene is TRBJ2-1, the V gene TRBV28, with D possibly TRBD2 on 6 matching bases. There are 18 residues in the CDR3. Deletions cut 3 bases from V and 2 bases from J, with 20 bases between. Germline assignment: CDR1 MDHEN and CDR2 SYDVKM. The CDR3 nucleotides are TGTGCCAGCAGTTTTTGGCGGACGGAGGGGTTCACCTACAATGAGCAGTTCTTC. It encodes CASSFWRTEGFTYNEQFF. Complete variable domain (other parts from reference TRBV28 and TRBJ2-1): DVKVTQSSRYLVKRTGEKVFLECVQDMDHENMFWYRQDPGLGLRLIYFSYDVKMKEKGDIPEGYSVSREKKERFSLILESASTNQTSMYLCASSFWRTEGFTYNEQFFGPGTRLTVL.

A word on this clone: This same CDR3 is encoded by further DNA sequences in the sample. V is TRBV4-3 and J is TRBJ2-1, with D hard to call. The CDR3 runs 12 residues. CDR1 is LGHNA and CDR2 is YSLEER in the germline V gene. Trimming removed 2 bases from V and 6 bases from J, with 5 bases in between. This chain's CDR3 is CASSQRGNEQFF. The CDR3 DNA reads as TGCGCCAGCAGCCAACGCGGCAATGAGCAGTTCTTC.

The J gene is TRBJ2-7, the V gene TRBV7-9; the D is unclear. V gave up 4 bases and J gave up 2 bases, with 15 bases separating them. The CDR3 totals 15 residues. The germline CDR1 and CDR2 sequences are SEHNR and FQNEAQ (reference sequence). Written as DNA, the CDR3 is TGTGCCAGCAGCTCAACCACTTTTTGGGCCTACGAGCAGTACTTC. Its translation: CASSSTTFWAYEQYF.

This clone appeared a few times. The same CDR3 also results from other DNA sequences found in this sample. The CDR3 DNA reads TGTGCCAGCAGTTACGGGCCCTCCTACGAGCAGTACTTC. This encodes CASSYGPSYEQYF. The V call is TRBV6-5, the J call TRBJ2-7; D is unresolved. Looked up from germline, CDR1 is MNHEY and CDR2 is SVGAGI. This CDR3 region has 13 residues. V was clipped by 2 bases and J by 0 bases, with 5 bases between them.

The chain links TRBV2 to TRBJ2-7, with D perhaps TRBD2 (6 bases). Germline V CDR1 and CDR2: SNHLY, FYNNEI. The CDR3 spans 14 residues. Trimming removed 4 bases at V and 3 bases at J, with 13 bases between. CDR3 DNA sequence: TGTGCCAGCAGTGTCTTGCGGGGTGACTACGAGCAGTACTTC. Encoded protein: CASSVLRGDYEQYF.

The chain combines TRBV7-8 with TRBJ1-4; 9 bases line up with TRBD1. The V gene's germline CDR1 is SGHVS and CDR2 FQNEAQ. V gave up 10 bases and J gave up 8 bases; unmatched junction bases: 14. The CDR3 extends over 15 amino acids. CDR3 residues: CATKKKGQGGEKLFF. As DNA, the CDR3 is TGTGCCACCAAAAAAAAGGGACAGGGTGGGGAAAAACTGTTTTTT. The full variable domain, completed using reference TRBV7-8 and TRBJ1-4, is GAGVSQSPRYKVAKRGQDVALRCDPISGHVSLFWYQQALGQGPEFLTYFQNEAQLDKSGLPSDRFFAERPEGSVSTLKIQRTQQEDSAVYLCATKKKGQGGEKLFFGSGTQLSVL.

This chain joins TRBV5-6 and TRBJ2-5, with TRBD1 matching over 8 bases. Losses at the gene ends were 0 bases for V and 5 bases for J; bases not matched to a gene: 9. The CDR3 covers 16 residues. Germline V CDR1 and CDR2: SGHDT, YYEEEE. The CDR3 sequence: CASSLVQGASGETQYF. The CDR3 coding sequence is TGTGCCAGCAGCTTGGTTCAGGGGGCATCGGGGGAGACCCAGTACTTC.

The chain couples TRBV7-9 to TRBJ2-7; the D gene is possibly TRBD2 (5 bases). This CDR3 region has 12 residues. V lost 5 bases, J lost 6 bases, and 11 bases lay in between. CDR1 and CDR2 from the germline V gene are SEHNR and FQNEAQ (reference sequence). The CDR3 spells CASSPAAFEQYF. The CDR3 DNA reads as TGTGCCAGCAGCCCAGCGGCCTTCGAGCAGTACTTC.

This chain links TRBV6-1 with TRBJ1-5; D gene ambiguous. CDR1 MNHNS and CDR2 SASEGT come from the germline V gene. Trimming left V 5 bases short and J 0 bases short, with 11 bases between. CDR3 length: 15 residues. CDR3 protein: CASSTLRYSNQPQHF. The CDR3 bases are TGTGCCAGCAGTACCCTTCGTTATAGCAATCAGCCCCAGCATTTT.

This clone was counted a single time. Different DNA sequences within this sample yield the same CDR3. This chain connects TRBV5-6 to TRBJ1-2, with TRBD1 matching 7 bases. In germline, CDR1 is SGHDT, CDR2 YYEEEE. This CDR3 is 13 amino acids long. Trimming cost V 4 bases and J 3 bases; bases outside gene matches: 3. CDR3 sequence reads: CASSLDRDYGYTF. The CDR3 nucleotides read TGTGCCAGCAGCCTAGACAGGGACTATGGCTACACCTTC.

V gene TRBV6-1 combines with J gene TRBJ1-5; D not resolved. Per germline, CDR1 MNHNS and CDR2 SASEGT. V dropped 5 bases and J dropped 3 bases, with 14 bases sitting between them. This CDR3 region has 15 residues. The CDR3 spells CASSWVRGFNQPQHF. In DNA form, the CDR3 reads TGTGCCAGCAGTTGGGTACGGGGATTCAATCAGCCCCAGCATTTT.

This rearrangement joins TRBV27 to TRBJ2-7; D possibly corresponds to TRBD1 (5 bases). Deletions cut 2 bases from V and 7 bases from J, with 12 bases between. The V gene's germline CDR1 is MNHEY and CDR2 SMNVEV (reference sequence). This CDR3 is 13 amino acids long. The CDR3 sequence is CASSLGAPLEQYF. The CDR3 DNA sequence: TGTGCCAGCAGTTTAGGGGCCCCCCTGGAGCAGTACTTC.

This chain connects TRBV28 to TRBJ2-3; TRBD2 agrees at 9 bases. The trim removed 6 bases at V and 0 bases at J, leaving 1 base unmatched. Germline CDR1 MDHEN, CDR2 SYDVKM. The CDR3 totals 14 residues. CDR3 loop: CASRTSGSTDTQYF. The CDR3 DNA reads as TGTGCCAGCAGAACTAGCGGGAGCACAGATACGCAGTATTTT.

The chain combines TRBV28 with TRBJ1-5; no clear D gene. Germline V lookup: CDR1 MDHEN, CDR2 SYDVKM. The CDR3 extends over 12 amino acids. Trimming pared 7 bases from V and 8 bases from J, leaving 12 bases between. CDR3 in DNA: TGTGCCAGCAACGGGTCCGGGGAGCCCCAGCATTTT. It translates to CASNGSGEPQHF.

This chain connects TRBV11-2 to TRBJ1-3; 9 nucleotides match TRBD1. Germline CDR1 SGHAT, CDR2 FQNNGV. The CDR3 loop spans 17 amino acids. J gave up 4 bases and V 4 bases, and 11 bases lay outside the gene matches. CDR3 amino acids: CASSSRSGQGLGNTIYF. In DNA form, the CDR3 reads TGTGCCAGCAGCTCCCGTTCGGGACAGGGTCTGGGAAACACCATATATTTT.

Worth noting for this clone: The sample holds other DNA sequences that translate to the same CDR3. In nucleotides, the CDR3 is TGTGCCAGCAGCCTGGGACAGGGTAATGAAAAACTGTTTTTT. Its protein product is CASSLGQGNEKLFF. The J gene is TRBJ1-4, the V gene TRBV27; TRBD1 matches at 9 bases. The J segment lost 4 bases and the V segment lost 6 bases, leaving 3 bases of the junction unmatched. Per germline, CDR1 MNHEY and CDR2 SMNVEV (reference sequence). The CDR3 is 14 residues long.

The rearrangement joins TRBV5-6 to TRBJ2-1; D unclear. The CDR3 length is 16 residues. The V gene lost 4 bases and the J gene lost 0 bases, with 14 bases spanning the gap. Germline CDR1 is SGHDT and CDR2 is YYEEEE. The CDR3 DNA reads as TGTGCCAGCAGCCCTTCCTTCCGGGCCTCCTACAATGAGCAGTTCTTC. Amino acid sequence: CASSPSFRASYNEQFF.

V usage is TRBV29-1 and J usage is TRBJ2-7, with TRBD1 as a possible D gene (6 bases). The germline CDR1 and CDR2 sequences are SQVTM and ANQGSEA. This CDR3 is built from 14 residues. Between the trimmed V and J ends, which lost 4 bases and 2 bases, there was a span of 15 bases. The CDR3 region has the DNA TGCAGCGTTGTAGGGCAGGGGAAAGCCTACGAGCAGTACTTC. Protein: CSVVGQGKAYEQYF.

The chain employs TRBV7-9 and TRBJ2-7; D remains ambiguous. Trimming took 1 base from V and 0 from J, leaving 10 bases between them. Germline V gene sequence: CDR1 SEHNR, CDR2 FQNEAQ (reference sequence). The CDR3 has 15 amino acids. CDR3 sequence (DNA): TGTGCCAGCAGCTTAGGAGAGCGTAGCTCCTACGAGCAGTACTTC. Protein: CASSLGERSSYEQYF.

Worth noting for this clone: The same CDR3 can be traced to other DNA sequences in this sample. V and J are TRBV19 and TRBJ1-1; D not certain. Germline lookup yields CDR1 LNHDA and CDR2 SQIVND (reference sequence). The length of the CDR3 is 13 residues. Trimming removed 3 bases from V and 0 bases from J, with 5 bases in between. CDR3 protein: CASSIGVNTEAFF. The DNA for the CDR3 is TGTGCCAGTAGTATCGGCGTGAACACTGAAGCTTTCTTT.

This clone was detected only a few times. This chain links TRBV5-5 with TRBJ1-2; 8 bases match TRBD1. Losses at the gene ends were 2 bases for V and 3 bases for J; bases not matched to a gene: 9. CDR3 length: 16 residues. Per the germline V gene, CDR1 is SGHKS and CDR2 is YYEKEE (reference sequence). DNA for the CDR3: TGTGCCAGCAGCTTCGACAGGGGCCCGCCGTACTATGGCTACACCTTC. Translated, it gives CASSFDRGPPYYGYTF.

Only one count was recorded for this clone. This chain uses TRBV27 with TRBJ2-1; possibly TRBD2 for D (5 bases). V was cut by 5 bases and J by 2 bases, with 19 bases left in between. The CDR3 runs to 17 residues. Germline V gene sequence: CDR1 MNHEY, CDR2 SMNVEV (reference sequence). CDR3 in DNA: TGTGCCAGCAGTCCTCAGTCGGTAAGCGGAACCTACAATGAGCAGTTCTTC. It codes for CASSPQSVSGTYNEQFF.

This clone was detected a few times. The same CDR3 can be traced to other DNA sequences in this sample. The chain uses TRBV5-1 and TRBJ1-1; no clear D. V gave up 0 bases and J gave up 1 base, with 4 bases separating them. The CDR3 length is 13 residues. Germline CDR1 SGHRS, CDR2 YFSETQ. DNA of the CDR3: TGCGCCAGCAGCTTGGCCCCGAACACTGAAGCTTTCTTT. Encoded protein: CASSLAPNTEAFF.

This clone has only one observation. The V and J genes are TRBV7-3 and TRBJ2-7; TRBD1 agrees at 7 bases. V lost 0 bases and J lost 3; bases outside the gene matches: 14. The germline V gene has CDR1 SGHTA and CDR2 FQGTGA. The CDR3 has 18 amino acids. CDR3 protein: CASSLTAKINRGFYEQYF. In DNA form, the CDR3 reads TGTGCCAGCAGCTTAACGGCCAAAATCAACAGGGGTTTCTACGAGCAGTACTTC.

The chain couples TRBV7-3 to TRBJ2-5, with D perhaps TRBD2 (6 bases). The CDR3 is made up of 14 amino acids. In germline, CDR1 is SGHTA, CDR2 FQGTGA. V shed 2 bases and J shed 3 bases, with 10 bases lying between them. The chain's CDR3 is CASSLLGGKETQYF. The CDR3 nucleotides read TGTGCCAGCAGCTTATTAGGCGGGAAAGAGACCCAGTACTTC.

The gene calls are TRBV7-8 and TRBJ1-1; D remains ambiguous. There are 16 residues in the CDR3. Germline V CDR1 and CDR2: SGHVS, FQNEAQ. The V gene lost 5 bases and the J gene lost 3 bases, with 19 bases spanning the gap. DNA for the CDR3: TGTGCCAGCAGCCCCTCATCGGGAGGGTATGACACTGAAGCTTTCTTT. Translation: CASSPSSGGYDTEAFF.

This clone is a singleton in its sample. CDR3 coding DNA: TGTGCCAGCAGCCCTGGGACTAGCGGGAGTCCCAACGAGCAGTACTTC. Protein product: CASSPGTSGSPNEQYF. V usage is TRBV14 and J usage is TRBJ2-7, with TRBD2 matching over 14 bases. There are 16 residues in the CDR3. The germline V gene encodes CDR1 SGHDN and CDR2 FVKESK. V trimming: 4 bases; J trimming: 5 bases; junction bases outside the gene matches: 7.